Given below is one T cell receptor (beta chain) in context. This entry belongs to a study of T-cell reconstitution after alpha-beta-depleted transplantation in children. A TCRbeta library incorporating unique molecular identifiers was prepared. MiXCR, applied by TCRdb to the PCR reads, yields one record per CDR3 protein. The sample lists some 72,000 distinct CDR3 sequences, about 7.3% occurring once. This sample comprised PBMCs from the stem cell graft donor, obtained from the stem cell graft. The source is a human donor who donated a stem cell graft to a child with acute lymphoblastic leukemia.

CDR3 DNA sequence: TGTGCCACCAGCAGAGGACACGACACCGGGGAGCTGTTTTTT. Translated, it gives CATSRGHDTGELFF. This chain uses TRBV15 with TRBJ2-2; no reliable D call. Germline lookup yields CDR1 LNHNV and CDR2 YYDKDF (reference sequence). This CDR3 has 14 residues. With 1 base removed from V and 3 bases from J, the gap between germline ends came to 6 bases.